A selection of T cell receptor beta chains follows, all from one sample in a study of T cell responses to AZD1222 COVID-19 vaccine. This table comes from immunoSEQ multiplex PCR, and its TCRdb copy is limited to in-frame clones, with some not included. This sample has around 65,000 clones; 81% occur once, and the top ten carry roughly 27%. The material was peripheral blood, obtained 28 days after the second AZD1222 dose. The receptors were sampled from an adult who received the AZD1222 COVID-19 vaccine. Both conserved end residues are part of each CDR3. D genes are given only for firm matches. Clone size is stated in some rows and not others, as once, few, many or a class when expanded.

v_gene: TRBV7-9; abundance: .; j_gene: TRBJ2-7; d_gene: TRBD1; CDR3aa: CASVGTAEYEQYF; CDR3nt: TGTGCCAGCGTCGGGACAGCCGAATACGAGCAGTACTTC
v_gene: TRBV6-1; abundance: .; j_gene: TRBJ1-5; d_gene: .; CDR3aa: CASSASVDGQTLNGQPQHF; CDR3nt: TGTGCCAGCAGTGCCTCGGTTGATGGACAGACTCTCAACGGGCAGCCCCAGCATTTT
v_gene: TRBV6-5; abundance: .; j_gene: TRBJ1-2; d_gene: TRBD1; CDR3aa: CAGYGQAYYGYTF; CDR3nt: TGTGCCGGTTACGGACAGGCCTACTATGGCTACACCTTC
v_gene: TRBV23-1; abundance: .; j_gene: TRBJ2-6; d_gene: .; CDR3aa: CASSPVGSSGANVLTF; CDR3nt: TGCGCCAGCAGCCCTGTTGGTAGCTCTGGGGCCAACGTCCTGACTTTC
v_gene: TRBV6-2/TRBV6-3; abundance: .; j_gene: TRBJ2-1; d_gene: .; CDR3aa: CASSDNRVQFF; CDR3nt: TGTGCCAGCAGTGACAACAGGGTCCAGTTCTTC
v_gene: TRBV24-1; abundance: .; j_gene: TRBJ2-1; d_gene: TRBD2; CDR3aa: CATQLGAGLARNHNEQFF; CDR3nt: TGTGCCACGCAACTAGGGGCCGGACTAGCAAGGAATCACAATGAGCAGTTCTTC
v_gene: TRBV4-2; abundance: once; j_gene: TRBJ1-6; d_gene: .; CDR3aa: CASSQARNSPLHF; CDR3nt: TGTGCCAGCAGCCAGGCACGGAATTCACCCCTCCACTTT
v_gene: TRBV9; abundance: .; j_gene: TRBJ2-1; d_gene: .; CDR3aa: CASSVAGSRNEQFF; CDR3nt: TGTGCCAGCAGCGTAGCAGGCTCCAGAAATGAGCAGTTCTTC
v_gene: TRBV29-1; abundance: .; j_gene: TRBJ1-2; d_gene: .; CDR3aa: CSSTAGGGYGYTF; CDR3nt: TGCAGCTCTACCGCGGGGGGCGGCTATGGCTACACCTTC
v_gene: TRBV9; abundance: .; j_gene: TRBJ2-7; d_gene: .; CDR3aa: CASSPTGAGGMEQYF; CDR3nt: TGTGCCAGCAGCCCCACAGGGGCCGGGGGGATGGAGCAGTACTTC
v_gene: TRBV12-3/TRBV12-4; abundance: .; j_gene: TRBJ2-7; d_gene: .; CDR3aa: CASSLVGSYEQYF; CDR3nt: TGTGCCAGCAGTTTAGTCGGGTCGTACGAGCAGTACTTC
v_gene: TRBV12-5; abundance: .; j_gene: TRBJ2-1; d_gene: .; CDR3aa: CASGLVHGGGSYNEQFF; CDR3nt: TGTGCTAGTGGTTTGGTACATGGGGGTGGCTCCTACAATGAGCAGTTCTTC
v_gene: TRBV11-3; abundance: once; j_gene: TRBJ2-7; d_gene: .; CDR3aa: CASSIPAGIGGSYEQYF; CDR3nt: TGTGCCAGCAGCATACCGGCCGGGATAGGGGGCTCCTACGAGCAGTACTTC
v_gene: TRBV10-3; abundance: .; j_gene: TRBJ1-3; d_gene: TRBD1; CDR3aa: CAIRGQGGNTIYF; CDR3nt: TGTGCCATCAGGGGACAGGGGGGAAACACCATATATTTT
v_gene: TRBV29-1; abundance: .; j_gene: TRBJ2-5; d_gene: TRBD1; CDR3aa: CSVQGARRETQYF; CDR3nt: TGCAGCGTGCAGGGGGCGCGAAGAGAGACCCAGTACTTC
v_gene: TRBV10-3; abundance: few; j_gene: TRBJ1-2; d_gene: TRBD1; CDR3aa: CAISEPRSGTGANYGYTF; CDR3nt: TGTGCCATCAGTGAGCCCAGGTCGGGTACAGGGGCTAACTATGGCTACACCTTC
v_gene: TRBV5-6; abundance: .; j_gene: TRBJ1-6; d_gene: .; CDR3aa: CASSSAAPSPLHF; CDR3nt: TGTGCCAGCAGTTCGGCCGCTCCTTCACCCCTCCACTTT
v_gene: TRBV2; abundance: once; j_gene: TRBJ1-5; d_gene: TRBD1; CDR3aa: CASSRVTGLNNQPQHF; CDR3nt: TGTGCCAGCAGTCGTGTGACAGGGCTGAACAATCAGCCCCAGCATTTT
v_gene: TRBV6-2/TRBV6-3; abundance: .; j_gene: TRBJ2-1; d_gene: .; CDR3aa: CASSYWSSPRNEQFF; CDR3nt: TGTGCCAGCAGTTACTGGTCTAGTCCTAGGAATGAGCAGTTCTTC
v_gene: TRBV5-1; abundance: few; j_gene: TRBJ2-3; d_gene: .; CDR3aa: CASSLTGPGGSTDTQYF; CDR3nt: TGCGCCAGCAGCTTGACGGGCCCCGGAGGAAGCACAGATACGCAGTATTTT
v_gene: TRBV12-5; abundance: .; j_gene: TRBJ1-4; d_gene: .; CDR3aa: CASGTLNEKLFF; CDR3nt: TGTGCTAGTGGGACACTTAATGAAAAACTGTTTTTT
v_gene: TRBV5-5; abundance: .; j_gene: TRBJ1-2; d_gene: .; CDR3aa: CASSLGVLEGYTF; CDR3nt: TGTGCCAGCAGCTTGGGGGTGTTGGAAGGCTACACCTTC
v_gene: TRBV19; abundance: .; j_gene: TRBJ1-5; d_gene: .; CDR3aa: CASSEAKGPQHF; CDR3nt: TGTGCCAGTAGTGAAGCAAAAGGGCCCCAGCATTTT
v_gene: TRBV4-3; abundance: .; j_gene: TRBJ1-1; d_gene: TRBD1; CDR3aa: CASSHAAGQPNTEAFF; CDR3nt: TGCGCCAGCAGCCATGCTGCGGGACAGCCGAACACTGAAGCTTTCTTT
v_gene: TRBV3-1/TRBV3-2; abundance: .; j_gene: TRBJ1-5; d_gene: TRBD1; CDR3aa: CASSPTGFVGNQPQHF; CDR3nt: TGTGCCAGCAGCCCGACAGGGTTTGTGGGCAATCAGCCCCAGCATTTT
v_gene: TRBV5-1; abundance: once; j_gene: TRBJ1-5; d_gene: .; CDR3aa: CASIRQQSSNQPQHF; CDR3nt: TGCGCCAGCATACGACAGCAGAGTTCCAATCAGCCCCAGCATTTT
v_gene: TRBV30; abundance: .; j_gene: TRBJ2-6; d_gene: .; CDR3aa: CAWDAGTNVLTF; CDR3nt: TGTGCCTGGGATGCGGGGACCAACGTCCTGACTTTC
v_gene: TRBV28; abundance: .; j_gene: TRBJ2-1; d_gene: TRBD1; CDR3aa: CASSSPGQGDNEQFF; CDR3nt: TGTGCCAGCTCATCCCCGGGACAGGGGGATAATGAGCAGTTCTTC
v_gene: TRBV2; abundance: .; j_gene: TRBJ1-2; d_gene: .; CDR3aa: CASSEGPGIPYTF; CDR3nt: TGTGCCAGCAGTGAAGGCCCAGGGATACCCTACACCTTC
v_gene: TRBV18; abundance: .; j_gene: TRBJ2-1; d_gene: TRBD2; CDR3aa: CASSLQPGLADNEQFF; CDR3nt: TGTGCCAGCTCACTACAGCCGGGACTAGCGGACAATGAGCAGTTCTTC
v_gene: TRBV3-1/TRBV3-2; abundance: .; j_gene: TRBJ1-6; d_gene: TRBD1; CDR3aa: CASSQGTGPNSPLHF; CDR3nt: TGTGCCAGCAGCCAAGGGACAGGGCCTAATTCACCCCTCCACTTT
v_gene: TRBV3-1/TRBV3-2; abundance: .; j_gene: TRBJ2-7; d_gene: TRBD2; CDR3aa: CASSQAVGLAGAYEQYF; CDR3nt: TGTGCCAGCAGCCAAGCAGTAGGGCTAGCGGGAGCCTACGAGCAGTACTTC
v_gene: TRBV27; abundance: .; j_gene: TRBJ2-5; d_gene: .; CDR3aa: CASSSGEMGETQYF; CDR3nt: TGTGCCAGCAGTTCGGGGGAGATGGGGGAGACCCAGTACTTC
v_gene: TRBV11-3; abundance: .; j_gene: TRBJ2-2; d_gene: .; CDR3aa: CASSLVAGELFF; CDR3nt: TGTGCCAGCAGCTTAGTTGCCGGGGAGCTGTTTTTT
v_gene: TRBV28; abundance: .; j_gene: TRBJ2-1; d_gene: TRBD2; CDR3aa: CASSRQAGAAYNEQFF; CDR3nt: TGTGCCAGCAGTCGACAAGCGGGAGCCGCCTACAATGAGCAGTTCTTC
v_gene: TRBV27; abundance: .; j_gene: TRBJ2-3; d_gene: TRBD1; CDR3aa: CASSFLGTGSDTQYF; CDR3nt: TGTGCCAGCAGTTTCCTCGGGACAGGTTCAGATACGCAGTATTTT
v_gene: TRBV9; abundance: .; j_gene: TRBJ2-1; d_gene: TRBD2; CDR3aa: CASSVEKGRIAGPYNEQFF; CDR3nt: TGTGCCAGCAGCGTAGAGAAGGGGCGCATAGCGGGACCCTACAATGAGCAGTTCTTC